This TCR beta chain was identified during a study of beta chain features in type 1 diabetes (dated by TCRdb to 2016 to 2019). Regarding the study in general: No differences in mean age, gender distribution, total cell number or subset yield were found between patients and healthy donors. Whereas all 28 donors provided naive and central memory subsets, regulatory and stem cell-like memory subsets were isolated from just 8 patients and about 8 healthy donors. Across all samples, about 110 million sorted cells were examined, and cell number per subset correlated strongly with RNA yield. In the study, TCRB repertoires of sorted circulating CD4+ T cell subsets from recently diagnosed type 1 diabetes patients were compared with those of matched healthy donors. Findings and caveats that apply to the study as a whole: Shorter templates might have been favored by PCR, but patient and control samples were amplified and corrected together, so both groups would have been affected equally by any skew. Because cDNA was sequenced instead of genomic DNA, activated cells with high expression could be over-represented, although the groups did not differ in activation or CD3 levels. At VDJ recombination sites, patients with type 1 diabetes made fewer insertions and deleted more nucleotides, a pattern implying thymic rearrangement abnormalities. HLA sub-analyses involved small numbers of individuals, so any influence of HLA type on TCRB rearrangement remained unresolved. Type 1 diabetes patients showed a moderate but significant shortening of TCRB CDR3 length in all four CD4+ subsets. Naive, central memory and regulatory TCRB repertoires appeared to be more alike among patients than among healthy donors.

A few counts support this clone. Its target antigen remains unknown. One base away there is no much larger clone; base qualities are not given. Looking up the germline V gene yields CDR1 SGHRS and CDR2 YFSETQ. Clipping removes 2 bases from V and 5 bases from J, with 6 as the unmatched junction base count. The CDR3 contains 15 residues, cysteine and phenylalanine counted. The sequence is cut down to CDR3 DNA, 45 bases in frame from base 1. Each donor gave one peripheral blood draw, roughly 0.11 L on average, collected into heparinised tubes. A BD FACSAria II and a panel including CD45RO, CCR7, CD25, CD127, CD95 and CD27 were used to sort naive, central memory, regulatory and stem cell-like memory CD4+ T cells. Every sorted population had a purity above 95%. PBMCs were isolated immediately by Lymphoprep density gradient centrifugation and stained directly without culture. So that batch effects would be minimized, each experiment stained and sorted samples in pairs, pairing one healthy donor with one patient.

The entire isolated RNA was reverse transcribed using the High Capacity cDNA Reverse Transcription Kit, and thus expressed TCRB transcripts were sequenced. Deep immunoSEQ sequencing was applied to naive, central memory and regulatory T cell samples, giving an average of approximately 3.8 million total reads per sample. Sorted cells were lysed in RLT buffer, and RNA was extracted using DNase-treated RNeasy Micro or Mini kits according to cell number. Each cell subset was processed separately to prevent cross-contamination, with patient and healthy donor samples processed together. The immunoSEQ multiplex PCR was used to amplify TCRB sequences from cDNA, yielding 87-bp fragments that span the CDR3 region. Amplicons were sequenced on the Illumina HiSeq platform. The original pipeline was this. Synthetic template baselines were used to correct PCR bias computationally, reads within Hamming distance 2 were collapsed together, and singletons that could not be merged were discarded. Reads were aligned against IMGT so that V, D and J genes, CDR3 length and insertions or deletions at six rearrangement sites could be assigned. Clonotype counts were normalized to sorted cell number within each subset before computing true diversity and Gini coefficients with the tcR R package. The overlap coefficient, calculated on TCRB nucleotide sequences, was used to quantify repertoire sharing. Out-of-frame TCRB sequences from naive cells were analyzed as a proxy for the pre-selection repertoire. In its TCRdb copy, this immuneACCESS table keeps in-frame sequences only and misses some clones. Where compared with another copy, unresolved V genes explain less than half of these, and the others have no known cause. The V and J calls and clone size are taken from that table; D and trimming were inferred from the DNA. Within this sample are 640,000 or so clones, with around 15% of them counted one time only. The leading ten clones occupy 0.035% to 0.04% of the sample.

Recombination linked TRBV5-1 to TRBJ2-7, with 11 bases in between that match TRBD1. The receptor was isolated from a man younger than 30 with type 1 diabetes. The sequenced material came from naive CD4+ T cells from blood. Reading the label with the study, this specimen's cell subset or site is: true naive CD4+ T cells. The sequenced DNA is TGCGCCAGCAGCTTTCCCCGGGACAGGGGGGACGAGCAGTACTTC. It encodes CASSFPRDRGDEQYF.